The source of this T cell receptor beta chain is a study of Ad26.COV2.S vaccination and SARS-CoV-2 variants. At the level of the study: The authors gave Ad26.COV2.S intramuscularly, either once or twice 56 days apart.

Study-level points and caveats: Reports say spike-specific CD8+ and CD4+ T cell responses covered substantial breadth after vaccination.

Remarks on this clone: What it recognizes is unknown.

V was clipped by 3 bases and J by 1 base, with 13 bases between them. Germline CDR1 and CDR2: MNHNS and SASEGT. The CDR3 extends over 15 amino acids. Documented treatment: about 20 received Ad26.COV2.S at low or high dose, single or two shots; about 5 received placebo; per-sample allocation not given. All samples were drawn on day 63, counting from the first vaccine or placebo injection. TCRdb keeps only in-frame clones here, not all; method: immunoSEQ multiplex PCR. The table lists under 550,000 clones, around 89% of them singletons. Specimen: peripheral blood, collected in a trial of Ad26.COV2.S vaccine versus placebo. V gene TRBV6-1 combines with J gene TRBJ2-7; no reliable D call. The source is a person between 18 and 59 years old who received the Ad26.COV2.S COVID-19 vaccine or a placebo. The CDR3 reads CASSEVAGPSYEQYF. In DNA form, the CDR3 reads TGTGCCAGCAGTGAGGTGGCAGGTCCATCCTACGAGCAGTACTTC.